The 28 T cell receptor beta chains given below trace back to one sample, sequenced in a study of blood T cells in healthy people across ages. A second PCR of roughly 7 to 11 cycles used a sample-barcoded 5' primer and a J-beta primer mix. TCRdb re-called the 5' RACE reads with MiXCR, one entry per CDR3 protein. This sample has 1.2 million to 1.5 million distinct CDR3 sequences, with around 59% found just once. Sequencing used blood. The source of these receptors is a man aged 18 to 30 in good health.

This clonotype was detected only a few times. The V call is TRBV3-1, the J call TRBJ2-1; 8 bases are a match to TRBD2. The CDR3 is 15 amino acids. Per germline, CDR1 LGHDT and CDR2 YNNKEL (reference sequence). The ends lost 4 bases at V and 7 bases at J; junction bases unmatched: 9. This CDR3 is CASSPEGGGRNEQFF. The CDR3 bases are TGTGCCAGCAGCCCCGAGGGCGGGGGGAGGAATGAGCAGTTCTTC.

This chain uses TRBV7-2 with TRBJ2-5; perhaps TRBD2 as D (6 bases). TRBJ2-7 explains the end of the DNA better; the J call may be wrong. CDR3 length equals 15 residues. Per the germline V gene, CDR1 is SGHTA and CDR2 is FQGNSA. The chain's CDR3 is CASSLAYGGGYEQYF. The CDR3 coding sequence is TGTGCCAGCAGCTTAGCGTATGGGGGAGGCTACGAGCAGTACTTC.

J is TRBJ1-2 and V is TRBV10-3, with D tentatively TRBD1 (5 bases). CDR3 length: 14 amino acids. V was cut by 2 bases and J by 3 bases, with 10 bases left in between. Per the germline V gene, CDR1 is ENHRY and CDR2 is SYGVKD. In DNA form, the CDR3 reads TGTGCCATCAGTGAGCCAGGGACGGACTATGGCTACACCTTC. Amino acids: CAISEPGTDYGYTF.

J is TRBJ2-7 and V is TRBV2; no firm D call. The CDR3 spans 14 residues. Germline V gene sequence: CDR1 SNHLY, CDR2 FYNNEI. V lost 6 bases and J lost 2, with 14 bases in between. CDR3 sequence: CASSDRAPTYEQYF. The CDR3, as DNA: TGTGCCAGCAGCGACCGGGCTCCAACCTACGAGCAGTACTTC. Variable domain in full (rest from reference TRBV2 and TRBJ2-7): EPEVTQTPSHQVTQMGQEVILRCVPISNHLYFYWYRQILGQKVEFLVSFYNNEISEKSEIFDDQFSVERPDGSNFTLKIRSTKLEDSAMYFCASSDRAPTYEQYFGPGTRLTVT.

V and J are TRBV20-1 and TRBJ2-5, with 8 bases fitting TRBD1. V dropped 5 bases and J dropped 3; count of bases not matched to a gene: 8. Germline CDR1 is DFQATT and CDR2 is SNEGSKA (reference sequence). There are 14 residues in the CDR3. CDR3 sequence: CSAHQGAEEETQYF. Here the CDR3 DNA reads TGCAGTGCTCACCAGGGGGCGGAGGAAGAGACCCAGTACTTC.

The J gene is TRBJ2-3, the V gene TRBV13; TRBD2 might be the D (7 bases). V was shortened by 5 bases and J by 4 bases, with 19 bases between the two germline ends. This CDR3 has 16 amino acids. Germline lookup yields CDR1 PRHDT and CDR2 FYEKMQ (reference sequence). The CDR3 DNA reads as TGTGCCAGCAGCGGAGGGGGGGCCCTATTGGCAGATACGCAGTATTTT. Protein product: CASSGGGALLADTQYF.

This clonotype was seen ten or more times. A much larger clone lies one base from this, so it may be a read error. The chain carries TRBV7-2 and TRBJ2-5, with 14 nucleotides matching TRBD2. With V trimmed by 5 bases and J by 11 bases, 10 bases remained unmatched. CDR3 length: 15 residues. Germline V gene data show CDR1 as SGHTA and CDR2 as FQGNSA. CDR3 sequence (DNA): TGTGCCAGCAGCGCGGGACTAGCGGGAGCCAATGAGCAGTACTTC. Encoded protein: CASSAGLAGANEQYF.

V and J are TRBV5-4 and TRBJ2-3; D perhaps matches TRBD2 (6 bases). CDR3 length: 18 amino acids. CDR1 and CDR2 from the germline V gene are SGHNT and YYREEE (reference sequence). Trimming took off 2 bases at V and 1 base at J, with 20 bases between the two ends. The CDR3 spells CASSFGTWGVGGTDTQYF. The CDR3 region has the DNA TGTGCCAGCAGCTTTGGAACCTGGGGGGTCGGTGGCACAGATACGCAGTATTTT.

This chain uses TRBV7-2 with TRBJ2-7; 11 nucleotides align to TRBD2. CDR1 is SGHTA and CDR2 is FQGNSA in the germline V gene. This CDR3 is 17 amino acids long. The ends lost 2 bases at V and 0 bases at J; junction bases unmatched: 6. CDR3 loop: CASSLIGTSGSSYEQYF. In nucleotides, the CDR3 is TGTGCCAGCAGCTTAATAGGGACTAGCGGCAGCTCCTACGAGCAGTACTTC.

This clonotype is a singleton in its sample. The V call is TRBV5-6, the J call TRBJ1-6, with D hard to call. CDR1 is SGHDT and CDR2 is YYEEEE in the germline V gene. The CDR3 has 17 residues. Trimming pared 1 base from V and 0 bases from J, leaving 11 bases between. CDR3 in DNA: TGTGCCAGCAGCTTGAGGAGTTCAAGCTCCTATAATTCACCCCTCCACTTT. Protein sequence: CASSLRSSSSYNSPLHF.

The chain has TRBV6-2 or TRBV6-3 and TRBJ2-1, with 8 bases aligning to TRBD2. The CDR3 sequence is 13 residues long. The junction had 5 bases not matched to a gene; V was cut back by 4 bases and J by 9 bases. Germline V gives CDR1 MNHEY, CDR2 SVGEGT. The CDR3 DNA reads as TGTGCCAGCAGTTGGACTAGCTTGGGTGAGCAGTTCTTC. This sequence encodes CASSWTSLGEQFF.

This clonotype has a handful of counts. The chain combines TRBV3-1 with TRBJ2-7; tentatively, D is TRBD1 (6 bases). This CDR3 contains 16 residues. Trimming pared 1 base from V and 3 bases from J, leaving 16 bases between. Germline values: CDR1 LGHDT, CDR2 YNNKEL (reference sequence). The CDR3 DNA reads TGTGCCAGCAGCCAAGGAATATCGGGACAAAACTACGAGCAGTACTTC. It yields the protein CASSQGISGQNYEQYF.

This chain joins TRBV7-8 and TRBJ2-7, with TRBD2 identical over 14 bases. Germline-derived CDR1 and CDR2 are SGHVS and FQNEAQ. With V trimmed by 4 bases and J by 0 bases, 8 bases remained unmatched. The CDR3 has 18 amino acids. In nucleotides, the CDR3 is TGTGCCAGCAGCTCCGGACTAGCGGGGGGCCTATCCTCCTACGAGCAGTACTTC. Its protein is CASSSGLAGGLSSYEQYF.

V and J are TRBV24-1 and TRBJ2-1; D unresolved. CDR1 is KGHDR, CDR2 SFDVKD, per germline. V was pared by 8 bases and J by 4 bases, with 5 bases between. CDR3 length: 11 amino acids. CDR3 sequence (DNA): TGTGCCACCATGGGATACAATGAGCAGTTCTTC. As protein: CATMGYNEQFF.

This clonotype was recorded once. V gene TRBV4-3 combines with J gene TRBJ1-2, with TRBD1 as a possible D gene (5 bases). V gave up 0 bases and J gave up 6 bases, with 20 bases separating them. Germline values: CDR1 LGHNA, CDR2 YSLEER. The CDR3 consists of 17 residues. CDR3 sequence: CASSQEPSFSGNHGYTF. Written as DNA, the CDR3 is TGCGCCAGCAGCCAAGAACCTTCCTTCTCAGGGAATCATGGCTACACCTTC.

This clonotype was observed once. The gene calls are TRBV12-3 or TRBV12-4 and TRBJ2-7; D not resolved. V was cut by 5 bases and J by 6 bases, with 11 bases left in between. The CDR3 is 12 amino acids. CDR3 loop: CASSLMTTEQYF. The CDR3 DNA follows: TGTGCCAGCAGTCTGATGACGACCGAGCAGTACTTC.

The CDR3 coding sequence is TGCAGTGCTAGAGATAAGAATGAGCAGTTCTTC. This sequence encodes CSARDKNEQFF. This sequence joins TRBV20-1 and TRBJ2-1; the D is unclear. Per the germline V gene, CDR1 is DFQATT and CDR2 is SNEGSKA (reference sequence). The CDR3 sequence is 11 residues long. With 0 bases removed from V and 7 bases from J, the gap between germline ends came to 4 bases.

This clonotype was seen a few times. This chain joins TRBV20-1 and TRBJ2-7; 12 positions agree with TRBD2. This CDR3 comprises 15 residues. The V gene end was trimmed by 2 bases and the J gene end by 6 bases; junction bases not matched to a gene: 8. Germline V lookup: CDR1 DFQATT, CDR2 SNEGSKA (reference sequence). The CDR3 loop reads CSARTLAGGSIEQYF. DNA of the CDR3: TGCAGTGCTAGAACACTAGCGGGGGGATCTATCGAGCAGTACTTC.

The chain uses TRBV6-6 and TRBJ1-6, with D maybe TRBD1 (6 bases). CDR1 is MNHNY and CDR2 is SVGAGI in the germline V gene (reference sequence). The V end lost 0 bases, the J end lost 7 bases, and 16 bases lay between the germline ends. The CDR3 extends over 17 amino acids. For the CDR3, the DNA is TGTGCCAGCAGTTACTCGGGACAAGGGCCGTTGAATTCACCCCTCCACTTT. Translated: CASSYSGQGPLNSPLHF.

The chain carries TRBV5-6 and TRBJ2-5; 8 positions match TRBD2. Gene TRBJ2-7 matches the end of the DNA better, so the J call may be wrong. The CDR3 runs 16 residues. Germline CDR1 and CDR2: SGHDT and YYEEEE. CDR3 sequence reads: CASRTAVVAGGIEQYF. The CDR3 DNA follows: TGTGCCAGCAGGACTGCGGTGGTTGCGGGAGGTATCGAGCAGTACTTC.

The gene calls are TRBV29-1 and TRBJ2-2, with no clear D. Germline loops: CDR1 SQVTM, CDR2 ANQGSEA. The CDR3 runs to 13 residues. V lost 6 bases, J lost 2 bases, and 10 bases lay in between. The CDR3 sequence is CSVDDGNTGELFF. The CDR3 region has the DNA TGCAGCGTCGATGACGGAAACACCGGGGAGCTGTTTTTT.

This sequence joins TRBV6-2 or TRBV6-3 and TRBJ2-1; 10 bases are a match to TRBD2. Germline trimming cut 7 bases from V and 4 bases from J; bases unmatched to any gene: 7. The CDR3 is 15 amino acids. Germline lookup yields CDR1 MNHEY and CDR2 SVGEGT. CDR3 sequence reads: CASTESGLAYNEQFF. The CDR3 DNA follows: TGTGCCAGCACCGAGTCGGGACTAGCGTACAATGAGCAGTTCTTC.

The chain is built from TRBV9 and TRBJ2-1; 10 bases are a match to TRBD1. V lost 3 bases and J lost 8; bases outside the gene matches: 11. This CDR3 contains 16 residues. The germline V gene encodes CDR1 SGDLS and CDR2 YYNGEE. In nucleotides, the CDR3 is TGTGCCAGCAGCGCCCGGATGGGACAGGGGCGGGATGAGCAGTTCTTC. It is translated as CASSARMGQGRDEQFF.

V gene TRBV10-3 combines with J gene TRBJ1-2, with 7 bases lining up with TRBD1. Germline CDR1 ENHRY, CDR2 SYGVKD. This CDR3 is 11 amino acids long. Losses at the gene ends were 9 bases for V and 11 bases for J; bases not matched to a gene: 9. The DNA of the CDR3 is TGTGCCATTCGGGACAGTGAGGGTTACACCTTC. It yields the protein CAIRDSEGYTF.

The V and J genes are TRBV15 and TRBJ1-5; tentatively, D is TRBD1 (5 bases). V was shortened by 0 bases and J by 0 bases, with 9 bases between the two germline ends. The germline gives CDR1 LNHNV, CDR2 YYDKDF (reference sequence). CDR3 size: 16 residues. This CDR3 reads CATSRDRGYSNQPQHF. The CDR3, as DNA: TGTGCCACCAGCAGAGATAGGGGATATAGCAATCAGCCCCAGCATTTT.

This clonotype has only a few counts. The V gene is TRBV28, the J gene TRBJ2-5, with 9 bases fitting TRBD1. The end of the DNA is better explained by TRBJ2-7, so the J call may be wrong. The germline CDR1 and CDR2 sequences are MDHEN and SYDVKM. The CDR3 extends over 15 amino acids. The CDR3: CASSLPATGGYEQYF. CDR3 bases: TGTGCCAGCAGCCTCCCCGCGACAGGGGGCTACGAGCAGTACTTC.

A few counts support this clonotype. The chain couples TRBV29-1 to TRBJ2-4; TRBD2 matches at 15 bases. Germline V gene lookup returns CDR1 SQVTM and CDR2 ANQGSEA. This CDR3 comprises 14 residues. With 7 bases clipped from V and 13 bases from J, the junction kept 11 bases outside the gene matches. CDR3 nucleotides: TGCAGCGGGACCGGGGGACTAGCGGGAGGTGAGCAGTACTTC. Amino acids: CSGTGGLAGGEQYF.

Many counts were recorded for this clonotype. The V call is TRBV27, the J call TRBJ1-5, with D unclear. Trimming left V 0 bases short and J 4 bases short, with 4 bases between. The CDR3 consists of 13 residues. Germline V gene data show CDR1 as MNHEY and CDR2 as SMNVEV (reference sequence). The CDR3 nucleotides are TGTGCCAGCAGTTTATCCTCGAATCAGCCCCAGCATTTT. This gives the protein CASSLSSNQPQHF.